One and the same sample provided the 25 T cell receptor beta chains below, sequenced in a study of sequential checkpoint blockade in melanoma. Treatment defined: randomized to nivolumab then ipilimumab (arm A) or the reverse (arm B). Assay used: immunoSEQ multiplex PCR; TCRdb lists only in-frame clones, some missing. The sample has tens of thousands of clones; 80% are singletons. This material consisted of CD8+ T cells sorted from blood (inferred from file names), taken from a patient given nivolumab and ipilimumab in sequence. The receptors stem from a human donor with melanoma.

The chain has TRBV28 and TRBJ2-2, with D perhaps matching TRBD1 (6 bases). The CDR3 is 19 residues long. CDR1 is MDHEN and CDR2 is SYDVKM in the germline V gene. V lost 6 bases and J 1 base, leaving 24 bases between the germline ends. The CDR3 reads CASSQILEQGRGNTGELFF. CDR3 in DNA: TGTGCCAGCAGCCAAATACTTGAACAGGGCCGGGGGAACACCGGGGAGCTGTTTTTT.

The chain recombines TRBV25-1 with TRBJ2-6, with 7 bases that match TRBD1. Germline CDR1 reads MGHDK; CDR2 reads SYGVNS. V was clipped by 5 bases and J by 2 bases; unmatched bases: 3. CDR3 length: 15 residues. CDR3 coding DNA: TGTGCCAGCAGTCGGACAGGAACTGGGGCCAACGTCCTGACTTTC. It specifies CASSRTGTGANVLTF. Supplemented by reference TRBV25-1 and TRBJ2-6, the full variable domain reads EADIYQTPRYLVIGTGKKITLECSQTMGHDKMYWYQQDPGMELHLIHYSYGVNSTEKGDLSSESTVSRIRTEHFPLTLESARPSHTSQYLCASSRTGTGANVLTFGAGSRLTVL.

This chain joins TRBV10-3 and TRBJ2-2; D may be TRBD2 (6 bases). The CDR3 runs to 12 residues. Germline lookup yields CDR1 ENHRY and CDR2 SYGVKD. The V end was cut by 7 bases, the J end by 5 bases, with 8 bases between. CDR3 nucleotides: TGTGCCATCACGGAGGGAACCGGGGAGCTGTTTTTT. This translates into CAITEGTGELFF.

In its sample, this clone ranks as medium-sized (0.01 to 0.1%). The chain uses TRBV19 and TRBJ2-7; 14 nucleotides agree with TRBD2. The ends lost 4 bases at V and 4 bases at J; junction bases unmatched: 6. The CDR3 extends over 16 amino acids. CDR1 and CDR2 from the germline V gene are LNHDA and SQIVND (reference sequence). CDR3 sequence (DNA): TGTGCCAGTAGTACAGGGACTAGCGGGAGCGATTACGAGCAGTACTTC. This codes for CASSTGTSGSDYEQYF.

This chain uses TRBV6-1 with TRBJ2-5; the match to TRBD2 covers 12 bases. Germline CDR1 MNHNS, CDR2 SASEGT. V shed 3 bases, J shed 4 bases, and the junction held 6 bases outside the gene matches. This CDR3 spans 16 amino acids. CDR3 in amino acids: CASSDPGLAGRETQYF. CDR3 bases: TGTGCCAGCAGTGATCCCGGACTAGCGGGAAGAGAGACCCAGTACTTC.

V gene TRBV27 combines with J gene TRBJ2-3; maybe TRBD1 (5 bases). The V gene's germline CDR1 is MNHEY and CDR2 SMNVEV (reference sequence). CDR3 length: 14 amino acids. The V and J ends lost 6 bases and 5 bases respectively, with 15 bases between them. The CDR3 region is CASRATIGVDTQYF. CDR3 sequence (DNA): TGTGCCAGCAGAGCTACTATAGGGGTAGATACGCAGTATTTT.

This rearrangement joins TRBV5-4 to TRBJ1-3; D is perhaps TRBD1 (6 bases). The germline CDR1 and CDR2 sequences are SGHNT and YYREEE (reference sequence). V dropped 0 bases and J dropped 1 base, with 14 bases sitting between them. This CDR3 region has 17 residues. As DNA, the CDR3 is TGTGCCAGCAGCTTGGCCTCGGACAGCGAATCTGGAAACACCATATATTTT. This encodes CASSLASDSESGNTIYF. The whole variable domain, filled in from reference TRBV5-4 and TRBJ1-3, reads ETGVTQSPTHLIKTRGQQVTLRCSSQSGHNTVSWYQQALGQGPQFIFQYYREEENGRGNFPPRFSGLQFPNYSSELNVNALELDDSALYLCASSLASDSESGNTIYFGEGSWLTVV.

The chain joins TRBV19 to TRBJ1-5, with 8 bases that match TRBD1. Germline assignment: CDR1 LNHDA and CDR2 SQIVND (reference sequence). The V and J ends lost 7 bases and 6 bases, in that order; junction bases with no gene match: 14. There are 16 residues in the CDR3. The CDR3, as DNA: TGTGCCAGTAACAACGGACAGGGTTTCATAGGTCAGCCCCAGCATTTT. It encodes CASNNGQGFIGQPQHF. The variable domain in full, with the rest retrieved from reference TRBV19 and TRBJ1-5, is DGGITQSPKYLFRKEGQNVTLSCEQNLNHDAMYWYRQDPGQGLRLIYYSQIVNDFQKGDIAEGYSVSREKKESFPLTVTSAQKNPTAFYLCASNNGQGFIGQPQHFGDGTRLSIL.

This rearrangement joins TRBV18 to TRBJ1-1; tentatively, D is TRBD1 (6 bases). The CDR3 is 11 amino acids. Germline V CDR1 and CDR2: KGHSH, LQKENI. Deletions cut 6 bases from V and 8 bases from J, with 10 bases between. As DNA, the CDR3 is TGTGCCAGCTCTGGGGGCAGCGAAGCTTTCTTT. Translation: CASSGGSEAFF.

J is TRBJ1-1 and V is TRBV10-3; TRBD1 aligns across 7 bases. The CDR3 runs to 14 residues. Germline CDR1 is ENHRY and CDR2 is SYGVKD. V lost 3 bases to trimming and J lost 6 bases; unmatched junction nucleotides: 7. CDR3 region: CAISEQGPVSEAFF. The CDR3 DNA follows: TGTGCCATCAGTGAACAGGGGCCTGTCTCTGAAGCTTTCTTT.

This clone showed up just a few times. This chain joins TRBV7-9 and TRBJ1-4; 9 nucleotides line up with TRBD1. The ends lost 5 bases at V and 10 bases at J; junction bases unmatched: 11. Germline V CDR1 and CDR2: SEHNR, FQNEAQ (reference sequence). The CDR3 consists of 15 residues. In DNA, the CDR3 is TGTGCCAGCAGCCCGTCCCGGGACAGGGATGGAAAACTGTTTTTT. This sequence encodes CASSPSRDRDGKLFF.

The CDR3 bases are TGCGCCAGCAGTGAGTTTCGGGGGGCCCTCTACGAGCAGTACTTC. This encodes CASSEFRGALYEQYF. This chain connects TRBV10-1 to TRBJ2-7; D might be TRBD2 (7 bases). Germline CDR1 and CDR2: WNHNN and SYGVQD (reference sequence). CDR3 length: 15 amino acids. Trimming shortened V by 1 base and J by 3 bases, and 13 bases separated the two germline ends.

The chain combines TRBV27 with TRBJ2-7, with a possible D match to TRBD2 (7 bases). Germline-derived CDR1 and CDR2 are MNHEY and SMNVEV (reference sequence). V was cut by 6 bases and J by 7 bases, with 16 bases left in between. The length of the CDR3 is 13 residues. DNA of the CDR3: TGTGCCAGCAGACGCACCAGGGGAGGGGAGCAGTACTTC. Its protein product is CASRRTRGGEQYF.

The chain is built from TRBV4-2 and TRBJ2-5; 12 bases match TRBD2. This CDR3 contains 17 residues. The V gene's germline CDR1 is LGHNA and CDR2 YNFKEQ. The V and J ends lost 2 bases and 5 bases, in that order; junction bases with no gene match: 9. This CDR3 is CASSQTSETSGSETQYF. CDR3 sequence (DNA): TGTGCCAGCAGCCAAACTTCCGAGACTAGCGGGAGTGAGACCCAGTACTTC.

V gene TRBV28 combines with J gene TRBJ1-2; D not resolved. CDR3 length equals 12 residues. Germline CDR1 and CDR2: MDHEN and SYDVKM. V lost 3 bases to trimming and J lost 6 bases, with 8 bases between them. The CDR3 DNA reads TGTGCCAGCAGTTTGAGAGGGAATGGCTACACCTTC. Its protein is CASSLRGNGYTF.

The V and J genes are TRBV7-2 and TRBJ2-3; 8 nucleotides match TRBD2. V was clipped by 3 bases and J by 5 bases; unmatched bases: 7. This CDR3 contains 15 residues. CDR1 and CDR2 (germline): SGHTA, FQGNSA. The DNA for the CDR3 is TGTGCCAGCAGCTTCCCCGGGAGGGTAGGAGATACGCAGTATTTT. Translating gives CASSFPGRVGDTQYF.

The chain has TRBV6-4 and TRBJ2-2, with D possibly being TRBD2 (5 bases). V lost 2 bases to trimming and J lost 3 bases, with 10 bases between them. The CDR3 runs to 15 residues. CDR1 and CDR2 (germline): MRHNA, SNTAGT. The CDR3 sequence is CASSDRERHTGELFF. The CDR3 DNA reads TGTGCCAGCAGTGACCGGGAAAGGCACACCGGGGAGCTGTTTTTT.

The CDR3 region has the DNA TGTGCCAGCAGCTCCCCGACTAGCGGGACTAGGGCAGATACGCAGTATTTT. Translation: CASSSPTSGTRADTQYF. The chain employs TRBV7-9 and TRBJ2-3; TRBD2 matches 11 bases. J lost 4 bases, V lost 4 bases, and 10 bases had no gene match. CDR1 and CDR2 (germline): SEHNR, FQNEAQ (reference sequence). The CDR3 runs to 17 residues.

The chain carries TRBV6-5 and TRBJ1-2; D is unresolved. V was trimmed by 6 bases and J by 0 bases, leaving 14 bases between them. The germline V gene encodes CDR1 MNHEY and CDR2 SVGAGI. This CDR3 is built from 15 residues. The CDR3 sequence: CASSRPREANYGYTF. The CDR3 DNA is TGTGCCAGCAGCCGCCCGCGGGAAGCTAACTATGGCTACACCTTC.

The chain links TRBV15 to TRBJ2-2; D call uncertain. V was cut by 11 bases and J by 2 bases, with 12 bases left in between. Germline CDR1 reads LNHNV; CDR2 reads YYDKDF (reference sequence). The CDR3 runs 13 residues. The CDR3 DNA is TGTGCCTCGGAGTCGGCCAACACCGGGGAGCTGTTTTTT. Protein product: CASESANTGELFF.

The V call is TRBV5-1, the J call TRBJ2-7, with 9 bases lining up with TRBD1. Germline V lookup: CDR1 SGHRS, CDR2 YFSETQ. Germline trimming cut 2 bases from V and 3 bases from J; bases unmatched to any gene: 9. The CDR3 is 16 amino acids. The CDR3, as DNA: TGCGCCAGCAGCTTAAGTTGGACAGGGGAGGGCTACGAGCAGTACTTC. Translated: CASSLSWTGEGYEQYF.

The chain combines TRBV9 with TRBJ2-5; a possible D gene is TRBD2 (7 bases). The DNA matches TRBJ2-7 better at its end, which makes the J call doubtful. Germline CDR1 and CDR2: SGDLS and YYNGEE. The CDR3 length is 15 residues. As DNA, the CDR3 is TGTGCCAGCAGCGTAGGCGGGGGCCGATCCTACGAGCAGTACTTC. This translates into CASSVGGGRSYEQYF.

The CDR3 region has the DNA TGTGCCAGCAGCTTAGCGGAATTAGCGGGAGTTACAAATACGCAGTATTTT. Translation: CASSLAELAGVTNTQYF. V and J are TRBV7-9 and TRBJ2-3; TRBD2 matches 9 bases. V trimming: 0 bases; J trimming: 7 bases; junction bases outside the gene matches: 11. Germline V gene lookup returns CDR1 SEHNR and CDR2 FQNEAQ (reference sequence). The CDR3 is made up of 17 amino acids. Drawing the rest from reference TRBV7-9 and TRBJ2-3, the complete variable domain is DTGVSQNPRHKITKRGQNVTFRCDPISEHNRLYWYRQTLGQGPEFLTYFQNEAQLEKSRLLSDRFSAERPKGSFSTLEIQRTEQGDSAMYLCASSLAELAGVTNTQYFGPGTRLTVL.

This clone was recorded only once. The chain is built from TRBV9 and TRBJ2-2; a weak D match, TRBD1 (6 bases). The CDR3 has 13 residues. CDR1 and CDR2 (germline): SGDLS, YYNGEE. Trimming took off 4 bases at V and 7 bases at J, with 11 bases between the two ends. The DNA of the CDR3 is TGTGCCAGCAGCACCACAGGGATCGGGGAGCTGTTTTTT. It yields the protein CASSTTGIGELFF.

This chain links TRBV4-3 with TRBJ2-7; 11 nucleotides align to TRBD1. The CDR3 covers 15 residues. CDR1 is LGHNA, CDR2 YSLEER, per germline. After removal of 3 bases from V and 4 bases from J, the junction contained 5 bases not matched to a gene. CDR3 in DNA: TGCGCCAGCAGCCAGGGAGGGACAGGGGGGTACGAGCAGTACTTC. Amino acids: CASSQGGTGGYEQYF.